This T cell receptor beta chain is drawn from a study of CD8 T cells in ankylosing spondylitis. TCRdb reprocessed the 5' RACE reads via MiXCR and lists one record per CDR3 protein. The sample includes some 340,000 distinct CDR3 sequences, roughly 14% seen only once; the top ten take about 1%. CDR3 length: 16 amino acids. The germline V gene encodes CDR1 SGHTA and CDR2 FQGNSA. With V trimmed by 3 bases and J by 7 bases, 9 bases remained unmatched. A word on this clonotype: Its antigen is unidentified.

Study-wide results and limits: Past studies reported some motif variants in reactive arthritis synovial fluid and blood.

Material: blood, either unsorted or a sorted T cell fraction (not recorded which). This clonotype originated in a male donor with ankylosing spondylitis or in good health (not recorded which). The V call is TRBV7-2, the J call TRBJ2-1; 10 nucleotides match TRBD1. In nucleotides, the CDR3 is TGTGCCAGCAGCTTCGCCGGGACAGGGGTATGGAATGAGCAGTTCTTC. Protein product: CASSFAGTGVWNEQFF.